The TCR beta chain under discussion was sequenced for a study of blood T cell repertoires in COVID-19 (dated by TCRdb to about 2020). About the full investigation: Samples from collaborators originated in the United States, Italy and Spain and spanned both the acute and convalescent phases of COVID-19. Nearly every sample came with metadata listing a de-identified subject ID, COVID-19 status, age in years and sex. The repertoires were made available in a free public database intended to serve as a resource for research on the immune response to SARS-CoV-2. Samples came from the ongoing ImmuneRACE study (first 160 participants) plus 1,254 subjects from 6 global collaborators. Where HLA class I and class II types were available, the types were taken from metadata supplied by the sample provider, not from assay-based typing. Deeply sampled blood TCRbeta repertoires from subjects exposed to, actively infected with, or recovered from COVID-19 were included in the dataset. The material from the prospective study consisted of cDNA or gDNA derived from T cells, B-cell-depleted T cells, or PBMCs.

The study at large found these results: The amount of clinical and demographic metadata varied by source and participant and was provided uncurated.

Each collaborating institution followed its own protocols to collect whole blood in K2EDTA tubes. For TCRbeta analysis, collaborators shipped samples in one of three forms: frozen whole blood, isolated PBMCs, or DNA extracted from either of those sample types. TCRbeta CDR3 regions were amplified from genomic DNA by means of the immunoSEQ Assay, a bias-controlled multiplex PCR. The study's own analysis went as follows. Within the assay, amplification of reference gene primers was used to estimate how many nucleated cells each sample contained. Sequence reads were collapsed and filtered to measure the absolute abundance of every unique TCRbeta CDR3 rearrangement. Productive Simpson clonality was computed per sample as the square root of Simpson's diversity index over productive rearrangements. TCRdb took over this immuneACCESS table, retaining in-frame rearrangements with V and J assigned. Such tables are incomplete; in checked studies, under half of the missing clones stem from an unresolved V gene, and the remainder is unexplained. V and J calls and clone size come straight from that table; D and trimming were deduced from the DNA. Recorded for this sample are about 120,000 clones; roughly four fifths of them occurred a single time. 12% of the sample is in the top ten clones.

Points on this clone: Its target antigen remains unknown. No base quality values were provided; no much bigger clone lies one nucleotide off.

Based on the germline V gene, the CDR1 and CDR2 sequences are MNHEY and SVGAGI. V loses 2 bases of germline sequence and J loses 0 bases, and the interval between the two ends is 9 bases. From the cysteine through the phenylalanine, the CDR3 covers 15 amino acids. Only the CDR3 DNA stays, 45 bases, in frame from base 1. The chain is assembled from TRBV6-5 and TRBJ2-3; TRBD1 is a possible D gene, resting on 5 matching bases. The specimen was peripheral blood. The clonotype originates from a human donor in a cohort sampled during active COVID-19. In nucleotides, the sequence is TGTGCCAGCAGTTACGCGGACACTAGCACAGATACGCAGTATTTT. This is translated as CASSYADTSTDTQYF.